One and the same sample provided the 24 T cell receptor beta chains below, sequenced in a study of cytotoxic CD8 clonotypes in ibrutinib-treated CLL (dated by TCRdb to the early 2020s). The time point tag for this specimen amounts to: 20 to 30 months on ibrutinib. The protocol used for the library was the immunoSEQ multiplex PCR assay. In its TCRdb copy, this immuneACCESS table keeps in-frame sequences only and misses some clones. Where compared with another copy, unresolved V genes explain less than half of these, and the others have no known cause. A total of tens of thousands of clones appear in this sample, over 80% of them only once. Of the sample, about two fifths falls within the top ten clones. The specimen comprised PBMCs, sampled after 24 months of ibrutinib treatment. The receptors originated from a human donor with chronic lymphocytic leukemia.

The chain carries TRBV14 and TRBJ2-5, with no clear D. Per germline, CDR1 SGHDN and CDR2 FVKESK. Trimming took 1 base from V and 5 from J, leaving 14 bases between them. The CDR3 sequence is 15 residues long. The CDR3 DNA sequence: TGTGCCAGCAGCCAAGTCTTAAGTGGAGTGGAGACCCAGTACTTC. This codes for CASSQVLSGVETQYF.

The chain links TRBV19 to TRBJ2-3; D is uncertain. Germline values: CDR1 LNHDA, CDR2 SQIVND (reference sequence). V lost 4 bases to trimming and J lost 3 bases, with 8 bases between them. This CDR3 has 13 amino acids. The CDR3 spells CASSNSGTDTQYF. The CDR3 DNA follows: TGTGCCAGTAGTAACAGTGGTACAGATACGCAGTATTTT.

The V call is TRBV28, the J call TRBJ1-5; 8 nucleotides match TRBD1. The CDR3 runs to 15 residues. Trimming cost V 6 bases and J 2 bases; bases outside gene matches: 6. In germline, CDR1 is MDHEN, CDR2 SYDVKM. CDR3 region: CASSQDRGGNQPQHF. In nucleotides, the CDR3 is TGTGCCAGCAGCCAAGACAGGGGTGGCAATCAGCCCCAGCATTTT.

This chain joins TRBV15 and TRBJ1-5; TRBD1 matches 10 bases. Unmatched junction bases numbered 14, after V lost 5 bases and J lost 1 base. CDR1 and CDR2 from the germline V gene are LNHNV and YYDKDF (reference sequence). The CDR3 is 19 residues long. CDR3: CATSPQPGTGALSNQPQHF. Here the CDR3 DNA reads TGTGCCACCAGCCCTCAGCCGGGGACAGGGGCTTTAAGCAATCAGCCCCAGCATTTT.

As DNA, the CDR3 is TGTGCCAGCAGTGAAGCTCCGAGGGGCTATGGCTACACCTTC. Translation gives CASSEAPRGYGYTF. V is TRBV6-1 and J is TRBJ1-2; tentative D call: TRBD1 (5 bases). Germline loops: CDR1 MNHNS, CDR2 SASEGT. V was trimmed by 0 bases and J by 4 bases, leaving 9 bases between them. The CDR3 runs 14 residues.

CDR3 DNA sequence: TGTGCCAGCAGTTTCCGACTAGCGGGAGGCATTCCAGATACGCAGTATTTT. This translates into CASSFRLAGGIPDTQYF. This chain uses TRBV27 with TRBJ2-3; 13 bases map to TRBD2. CDR3 length equals 17 residues. CDR1 and CDR2 (germline): MNHEY, SMNVEV (reference sequence). Trimming at V came to 3 bases and at J to 4 bases, leaving 7 bases not matched to a gene.

This clone was seen once. The rearrangement uses TRBV21-1 and TRBJ2-7; the table calls TRBD1, which could not be checked here. TRBV21-1 is a documented pseudogene. The CDR3 runs to 14 residues. CDR3 loop: CASSKDILVYEQYF. The CDR3 DNA reads TGTGCCAGCAGCAAGGACATCCTAGTCTACGAGCAGTACTTC.

CDR3 DNA: TGTGCCTGGAATCTATATGGGGGAGCTGGGGCCAACGTCCTGACTTTC. Translated, it gives CAWNLYGGAGANVLTF. J is TRBJ2-6 and V is TRBV30; either TRBD1 or TRBD2 may fit D (5 bases each). CDR1 and CDR2 from the germline V gene are GTSNPN and SVGIG (reference sequence). This CDR3 region has 16 residues. Trimming cost V 4 bases and J 2 bases, with 15 bases left between them.

The CDR3, as DNA: TGTGCCACCAGCAGAGATAGGATGACAGGGAGTGACAGCAATCAGCCCCAGCATTTT. Translating it yields CATSRDRMTGSDSNQPQHF. The genes are TRBV15 and TRBJ1-5, with 7 bases lining up with TRBD1. Germline values: CDR1 LNHNV, CDR2 YYDKDF (reference sequence). The CDR3 spans 19 residues. Unmatched junction bases numbered 12, after V lost 0 bases and J lost 1 base. Combining the CDR3 with reference TRBV15 and TRBJ1-5 gives the whole variable domain DAMVIQNPRYQVTQFGKPVTLSCSQTLNHNVMYWYQQKSSQAPKLLFHYYDKDFNNEADTPDNFQSRRPNTSFCFLDIRSPGLGDTAMYLCATSRDRMTGSDSNQPQHFGDGTRLSIL.

The chain employs TRBV27 and TRBJ2-7; 7 nucleotides align to TRBD2. Trimming removed 4 bases from V and 0 bases from J; junction bases left unmatched: 18. The germline V gene has CDR1 MNHEY and CDR2 SMNVEV (reference sequence). The CDR3 is 19 residues long. CDR3 in DNA: TGTGCCAGCAGTTCGCACCTCGGGGGGTCGGGACGCGTCTCCTACGAGCAGTACTTC. This codes for CASSSHLGGSGRVSYEQYF.

The chain combines TRBV6-6 with TRBJ2-6; D unclear. Trimming removed 6 bases at V and 0 bases at J, with 3 bases between. This CDR3 region has 13 residues. Germline loops: CDR1 MNHNY, CDR2 SVGAGI (reference sequence). The CDR3: CASRNSGANVLTF. CDR3 coding DNA: TGTGCCAGCAGGAACTCTGGGGCCAACGTCCTGACTTTC.

The chain links TRBV5-5 to TRBJ2-7; D not resolved. Trimming stripped 3 bases from V and 4 bases from J, with 20 bases between. This CDR3 is built from 16 residues. Germline CDR1 is SGHKS and CDR2 is YYEKEE (reference sequence). The CDR3 spells CASSSDRAAVLYEQYF. The CDR3 DNA reads TGTGCCAGCAGCTCAGACCGGGCCGCGGTTTTATACGAGCAGTACTTC.

The chain recombines TRBV15 with TRBJ1-1; D call uncertain. Trimming shortened V by 0 bases and J by 3 bases, and 11 bases separated the two germline ends. The CDR3 spans 15 residues. Germline V gene sequence: CDR1 LNHNV, CDR2 YYDKDF (reference sequence). CDR3 protein: CATSRDPTSHTEAFF. The CDR3 DNA reads as TGTGCCACCAGCAGAGATCCCACTAGCCACACTGAAGCTTTCTTT. Using reference TRBV15 and TRBJ1-1 for the parts outside the CDR3, the full variable domain is DAMVIQNPRYQVTQFGKPVTLSCSQTLNHNVMYWYQQKSSQAPKLLFHYYDKDFNNEADTPDNFQSRRPNTSFCFLDIRSPGLGDTAMYLCATSRDPTSHTEAFFGQGTRLTVV.

This clone was recorded only once. This sequence joins TRBV4-1 and TRBJ2-1; perhaps D is TRBD1 or TRBD2 (5 bases each). The CDR3 consists of 19 residues. V was trimmed by 3 bases and J by 2 bases, leaving 23 bases between them. Per the germline V gene, CDR1 is MGHRA and CDR2 is YSYEKL. This chain's CDR3 is CASSHSGPRAGFTYNEQFF. The CDR3 bases are TGCGCCAGCAGCCACTCGGGGCCCAGGGCCGGTTTCACCTACAATGAGCAGTTCTTC.

This clone was counted once. This chain joins TRBV7-3 and TRBJ2-3; maybe TRBD1 (6 bases). The germline gives CDR1 SGHTA, CDR2 FQGTGA. The ends were cut back, 2 bases at V and 6 bases at J, with 9 bases in the middle. The CDR3 has 13 residues. This chain's CDR3 is CASSLQGPDTQYF. The CDR3, as DNA: TGTGCCAGCAGCTTACAGGGGCCCGATACGCAGTATTTT. Using reference TRBV7-3 and TRBJ2-3 for the parts outside the CDR3, the full variable domain is GAGVSQTPSNKVTEKGKYVELRCDPISGHTALYWYRQSLGQGPEFLIYFQGTGAADDSGLPNDRFFAVRPEGSVSTLKIQRTERGDSAVYLCASSLQGPDTQYFGPGTRLTVL.

The chain's CDR3 is CASSQEVKVYEQYF. The CDR3 coding sequence is TGTGCCAGCAGCCAAGAAGTCAAAGTCTACGAGCAGTACTTC. The V gene is TRBV14, the J gene TRBJ2-7; D is unclear. Per germline, CDR1 SGHDN and CDR2 FVKESK. The CDR3 covers 14 residues. V lost 0 bases and J lost 3, with 9 bases in between.

This sequence joins TRBV4-3 and TRBJ2-1; no clear D gene. The CDR3 loop spans 15 amino acids. Germline lookup yields CDR1 LGHNA and CDR2 YSLEER. The V gene lost 4 bases and the J gene lost 2 bases, with 12 bases spanning the gap. The DNA of the CDR3 is TGCGCCAGCAGCCGAAATGCCGGGCCCTACAATGAGCAGTTCTTC. Its translation: CASSRNAGPYNEQFF.

This rearrangement joins TRBV2 to TRBJ2-3; the D is unclear. The CDR3 spans 12 residues. Deletions cut 1 base from V and 6 bases from J, with 5 bases between. Germline V lookup: CDR1 SNHLY, CDR2 FYNNEI. In DNA, the CDR3 is TGTGCCAGCAGTGAAGTACGGGATACGCAGTATTTT. This translates into CASSEVRDTQYF.

This chain joins TRBV9 and TRBJ2-3; 8 bases align to TRBD1. V lost 0 bases, J lost 4 bases, and 4 bases stayed unmatched. CDR1 is SGDLS, CDR2 YYNGEE, per germline. CDR3 length: 15 amino acids. The CDR3 DNA reads as TGTGCCAGCAGCGTAGTAGCGACAGGGGCAGATACGCAGTATTTT. Residues: CASSVVATGADTQYF.

This clone was seen only once. This chain uses TRBV7-7 with TRBJ2-5; D unclear. The CDR3 consists of 13 residues. In germline, CDR1 is SSHAT, CDR2 FNYEAQ (reference sequence). Trimming cost V 6 bases and J 1 base, with 9 bases left between them. CDR3 amino acids: CASSAVAQETQYF. DNA for the CDR3: TGTGCCAGCAGTGCCGTGGCCCAAGAGACCCAGTACTTC.

The chain is built from TRBV11-1 and TRBJ2-1, with TRBD1 as a possible D gene (6 bases). The CDR3 has 15 residues. With 0 bases removed from V and 5 bases from J, the gap between germline ends came to 11 bases. Germline V CDR1 and CDR2: SGHAT, FQDESV (reference sequence). The CDR3 sequence is CASSLAGHRDNEQFF. DNA of the CDR3: TGTGCCAGCAGCTTAGCGGGGCACAGGGACAATGAGCAGTTCTTC.

The V call is TRBV29-1, the J call TRBJ1-4; no reliable D call. Germline V gene sequence: CDR1 SQVTM, CDR2 ANQGSEA. This CDR3 spans 12 amino acids. The germline V and J ends were trimmed by 4 bases and 8 bases, with 11 bases remaining between them. The CDR3 coding sequence is TGCAGCGTTGGGGTCGGGATAGAAAAACTGTTTTTT. Translating it yields CSVGVGIEKLFF.

This CDR3 reads CASSHGTSGSRYEQYF. The CDR3 coding sequence is TGTGCCAGCAGCCACGGGACTAGCGGGAGTCGGTACGAGCAGTACTTC. The chain employs TRBV14 and TRBJ2-7, with 14 bases identical to TRBD2. The germline CDR1 and CDR2 sequences are SGHDN and FVKESK. V gave up 3 bases and J gave up 4 bases; unmatched junction bases: 5. The CDR3 has 16 amino acids.

The V call is TRBV7-8, the J call TRBJ2-2; D possibly corresponds to TRBD2 (6 bases). Germline-derived CDR1 and CDR2 are SGHVS and FQNEAQ. There are 14 residues in the CDR3. Trimming removed 1 base at V and 6 bases at J, with 9 bases between. The CDR3 DNA reads as TGTGCCAGCAGCTTAGGGAGGGGCGCCGGGGAGCTGTTTTTT. This gives the protein CASSLGRGAGELFF. Drawing the rest from reference TRBV7-8 and TRBJ2-2, the complete variable domain is GAGVSQSPRYKVAKRGQDVALRCDPISGHVSLFWYQQALGQGPEFLTYFQNEAQLDKSGLPSDRFFAERPEGSVSTLKIQRTQQEDSAVYLCASSLGRGAGELFFGEGSRLTVL.